Each of the 10 T cell receptor beta chains below was sequenced from the same sample in a study of T cells in Graves' hyperthyroidism and ophthalmopathy. TCR beta CDR3 sequences were amplified from RNA transcripts. An initial round of RT-PCR targeting the TCR CDR3 relied on the HTBI primer set. TCRdb fed the multiplex PCR reads into MiXCR, producing one record per CDR3 protein. The table includes about 350,000 distinct CDR3 sequences, approximately 15% detected once. Sequencing used blood. The origin of the receptors is a woman in her thirties with Graves' hyperthyroidism.

The chain employs TRBV3-1 and TRBJ1-3; the D is unclear. V lost 1 base and J lost 2, with 6 bases in between. The CDR3 runs to 14 residues. Germline lookup yields CDR1 LGHDT and CDR2 YNNKEL (reference sequence). This CDR3 reads CASSQVTAGNTIYF. In DNA, the CDR3 is TGTGCCAGCAGCCAAGTTACCGCTGGAAACACCATATATTTT.

This sequence joins TRBV9 and TRBJ2-1, with no clear D. V lost 6 bases to trimming and J lost 0 bases, with 13 bases between them. Germline V gene lookup returns CDR1 SGDLS and CDR2 YYNGEE. The CDR3 is made up of 15 amino acids. Written as DNA, the CDR3 is TGTGCCAGCACCTTGACCCCGAGCTCCTACAATGAGCAGTTCTTC. It encodes CASTLTPSSYNEQFF. The entire variable domain, with the rest obtained from reference TRBV9 and TRBJ2-1, is as follows: DSGVTQTPKHLITATGQRVTLRCSPRSGDLSVYWYQQSLDQGLQFLIQYYNGEERAKGNILERFSAQQFPDLHSELNLSSLELGDSALYFCASTLTPSSYNEQFFGPGTRLTVL.

There are many counts of this clonotype. The rearrangement uses TRBV28 and TRBJ2-3, with D possibly called TRBD1 or TRBD2 (5 bases each). V was trimmed by 5 bases and J by 2 bases, leaving 29 bases between them. The CDR3 is 20 residues long. From germline, CDR1 is MDHEN and CDR2 SYDVKM. CDR3 sequence (DNA): TGTGCCAGCAGTACCTTACAGCTAAGGAGGACACACACAAACACAGATACGCAGTATTTT. Protein: CASSTLQLRRTHTNTDTQYF.

The chain recombines TRBV11-2 with TRBJ2-7; 8 nucleotides align to TRBD2. V lost 0 bases and J lost 2; bases outside the gene matches: 0. The CDR3 spans 14 residues. CDR1 and CDR2 from the germline V gene are SGHAT and FQNNGV. CDR3 amino acids: CASSLDGRAYEQYF. Here the CDR3 DNA reads TGTGCCAGCAGCTTAGACGGGAGGGCCTACGAGCAGTACTTC.

This clonotype was counted at least ten times. V usage is TRBV6-1 and J usage is TRBJ2-5; 9 nucleotides match TRBD1. The V segment lost 9 bases and the J segment 9 bases; nucleotides outside the gene matches: 14. CDR1 is MNHNS, CDR2 SASEGT, per germline. This CDR3 region has 14 residues. The CDR3 coding sequence is TGTGCCAGTACCACCGGGACAGGGCGAGGGGCCCAGTACTTC. Its protein is CASTTGTGRGAQYF.

This clonotype was picked up many times. The gene calls are TRBV28 and TRBJ2-5; D is unclear. CDR3 length: 11 residues. V lost 5 bases, J lost 5 bases, and 6 bases lay in between. Germline assignment: CDR1 MDHEN and CDR2 SYDVKM. CDR3 residues: CASSDAETQYF. The CDR3 DNA sequence: TGTGCCAGCAGTGACGCCGAGACCCAGTACTTC.

The gene calls are TRBV9 and TRBJ2-3; D not resolved. Germline assignment: CDR1 SGDLS and CDR2 YYNGEE. This CDR3 is 16 amino acids long. The V gene lost 3 bases and the J gene lost 0 bases, with 14 bases spanning the gap. CDR3 in DNA: TGTGCCAGCAGCGCGGAGCCCCATTGGAGCACAGATACGCAGTATTTT. Its translation: CASSAEPHWSTDTQYF.

This clonotype was counted many times. This chain links TRBV28 with TRBJ2-3, with D possibly matching TRBD2 (5 bases). CDR1 and CDR2 (germline): MDHEN, SYDVKM. The CDR3 covers 13 residues. V shed 5 bases and J shed 4 bases, with 10 bases lying between them. The CDR3 DNA reads as TGTGCCAGCAGTACGGACTTACCAGATACGCAGTATTTT. It translates to CASSTDLPDTQYF. Filled out from reference TRBV28 and TRBJ2-3, the complete variable domain reads DVKVTQSSRYLVKRTGEKVFLECVQDMDHENMFWYRQDPGLGLRLIYFSYDVKMKEKGDIPEGYSVSREKKERFSLILESASTNQTSMYLCASSTDLPDTQYFGPGTRLTVL.

The chain couples TRBV29-1 to TRBJ1-4, with 8 bases identical to TRBD1. The CDR3 contains 13 residues. Germline loops: CDR1 SQVTM, CDR2 ANQGSEA. J lost 4 bases, V lost 5 bases, and 3 bases had no gene match. The CDR3 bases are TGCAGCGTTACGGGACAGGTTAATGAAAAACTGTTTTTT. It codes for CSVTGQVNEKLFF.

The J gene is TRBJ2-5, the V gene TRBV19; 9 bases are a match to TRBD1. In germline, CDR1 is LNHDA, CDR2 SQIVND (reference sequence). V lost 10 bases, J lost 5 bases, and 5 bases stayed unmatched. The CDR3 is 12 amino acids. CDR3 in amino acids: CATTGGSETQYF. CDR3 in DNA: TGTGCCACTACAGGGGGCTCGGAGACCCAGTACTTC.